The source of this TCR beta chain is a study of a mutant IDH1 vaccine in newly diagnosed glioma. Study in general: Sex distribution of treated patients was about 60% male and around 38% female; mean age was around 42 years.

Clones were sequenced by immunoSEQ multiplex PCR, and TCRdb holds only the in-frame ones, with some missing. The sample consists of roughly 10,000 clones, 88% of them appearing once. Time point of the sample: week 23, last vaccination. Every vaccination contained 300 ug of the mutant IDH1 20-mer peptide and was paired with topical imiquimod. Notes on this clone: The antigen is unknown.

The CDR3 covers 16 residues. With 4 bases removed from V and 4 bases from J, the gap between germline ends came to 16 bases. Per germline, CDR1 MNHEY and CDR2 SVGAGI. The TCR originated in a woman aged 40 to 50 with glioma. Some clones in this sample may be carry-over from other donors' samples. The sample was PBMCs, taken from a glioma patient whose treatment included an IDH1 peptide vaccine. The rearrangement links TRBV6-5 to TRBJ2-2, with D maybe TRBD2 (6 bases). The CDR3 DNA sequence: TGTGCCAGCAGTTCCCCCGGGACTGTGGGCACCGGGGAGCTGTTTTTT. Translation: CASSSPGTVGTGELFF.